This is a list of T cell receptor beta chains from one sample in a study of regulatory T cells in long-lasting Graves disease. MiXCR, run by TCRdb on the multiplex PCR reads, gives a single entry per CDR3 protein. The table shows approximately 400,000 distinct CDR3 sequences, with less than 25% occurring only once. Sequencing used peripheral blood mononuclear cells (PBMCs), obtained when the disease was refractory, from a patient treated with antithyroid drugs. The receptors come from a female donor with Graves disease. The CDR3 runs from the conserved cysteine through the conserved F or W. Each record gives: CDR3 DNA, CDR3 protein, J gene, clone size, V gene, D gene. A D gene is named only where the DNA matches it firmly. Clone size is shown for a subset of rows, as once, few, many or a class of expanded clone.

TGTGCCAGCAGTGATCCACCGGGACAGCCCTCTGGCGAGCAGTACTTC CASSDPPGQPSGEQYF TRBJ2-7 many TRBV6-1 TRBD1
TGTGCCAGCAGCCAATCGGGGACTACACTGTCTCTCTACTTC CASSQSGTTLSLYF TRBJ2-4 few TRBV16 TRBD2
TGTGCCACCAGTAGTTCTCTGGGCCAGCCCCAGCATTTT CATSSSLGQPQHF TRBJ1-5 many TRBV24-1 NA
TGTGCCTGGAGTGAGAAAAACAATGAGCAGTTCTTC CAWSEKNNEQFF TRBJ2-1 NA TRBV30 NA
TGCAGCGTCGCGCGACTGGTTTCCTACGAGCAGTACTTC CSVARLVSYEQYF TRBJ2-7 few TRBV29-1 NA
TGTGCCGGCCAAAATATCGGCAATGAGCAGTTCTTC CAGQNIGNEQFF TRBJ2-1 few TRBV28 NA
TGTGCCAGTAGTATCCTGACGGGACAGGGTGAAAAACTGTTTTTT CASSILTGQGEKLFF TRBJ1-4 few TRBV19 TRBD1
TGTGCCAGCCGCTCGGGGCGGGAGAGGTACGAGCAGTACTTC CASRSGRERYEQYF TRBJ2-7 many TRBV12-3/TRBV12-4 TRBD2
TGTGCCAGCAGCCCGAGGCGGGGGAACAATGAGCAGTTCTTC CASSPRRGNNEQFF TRBJ2-1 few TRBV12-3/TRBV12-4 TRBD2
TGTGCCAGCAGCTTTCGACAGGCCCCTAACACTGAAGCTTTCTTT CASSFRQAPNTEAFF TRBJ1-1 many TRBV7-2 NA